Shown below are 29 T cell receptor beta chains from a single sample sequenced in a study of vaccination and CD4 T cells after COVID-19. Sequencing of cultured CD4+ T cell DNA used the Oncomine TCR Beta short-read assay. TCRdb called the PCR reads again in MiXCR, with one record for every CDR3 protein. The table has about 20,000 distinct CDR3 sequences, about two thirds seen once. The treatment denotes: approximately 11-day PBMC culture with coronavirus spike peptide pools or control peptides (ViraFEST assay). Antigens for these TCRs are unknown. The sample consisted of CD4+ T cells from blood, cultured in vitro. The receptors were gathered from a human donor who had recovered from COVID-19.

The rearrangement uses TRBV6-1 and TRBJ2-1; a weak D match, TRBD2 (6 bases). The CDR3 sequence is 16 residues long. V shed 6 bases and J shed 8 bases, with 23 bases lying between them. Germline-derived CDR1 and CDR2 are MNHNS and SASEGT. This CDR3 reads CASREITTGLFDEQFF. CDR3 bases: TGTGCCAGCAGGGAAATAACGACGGGACTTTTCGATGAGCAGTTCTTC.

The genes are TRBV20-1 and TRBJ2-7; no reliable D call. The ends were cut back, 0 bases at V and 3 bases at J, with 15 bases in the middle. Germline V gene lookup returns CDR1 DFQATT and CDR2 SNEGSKA (reference sequence). The CDR3 is 15 residues long. CDR3 in amino acids: CSARDEELLFYEQYF. The CDR3 DNA sequence: TGCAGTGCTAGAGATGAAGAGCTCCTCTTCTACGAGCAGTACTTC.

As regards this clonotype: At one boundary the junction diverges from the germline segment, which might be a read error. CDR3 loop: CASSYGTGSNQPQHF. The CDR3 DNA sequence: TGTGCCAGCAGCTACGGGACAGGTAGCAATCAGCCCCAGCATTTT. J is TRBJ1-5 and V is TRBV5-3, with TRBD1 identical over 8 bases. TRBV5-3 is filed as an ORF, its function uncertain. The CDR3 has 15 amino acids.

The chain uses TRBV28 and TRBJ1-1, with no clear D. CDR3 size: 15 residues. V was clipped by 7 bases and J by 5 bases, with 20 bases between them. CDR1 is MDHEN, CDR2 SYDVKM, per germline. The CDR3 region is CASTLVGGRRTEAFF. The DNA for the CDR3 is TGTGCCAGCACCTTGGTTGGAGGGCGCAGGACTGAAGCTTTCTTT.

V and J are TRBV20-1 and TRBJ2-1; 7 nucleotides line up with TRBD2. Trimming removed 7 bases from V and 4 bases from J; junction bases left unmatched: 7. The CDR3 extends over 13 amino acids. Germline CDR1 is DFQATT and CDR2 is SNEGSKA (reference sequence). The CDR3 loop reads CSVRGRGYNEQFF. The CDR3 nucleotides read TGCAGTGTAAGAGGGCGGGGGTACAATGAGCAGTTCTTC.

The chain carries TRBV4-2 and TRBJ1-6; TRBD1 might be the D (5 bases). Germline V CDR1 and CDR2: LGHNA, YNFKEQ. CDR3 size: 15 residues. The V and J ends lost 1 base and 15 bases respectively, with 19 bases between them. In DNA form, the CDR3 reads TGTGCCAGCAGCCAAGTGAGTCCTGGCAGGGAGGGCCTCCACTTT. Translating it yields CASSQVSPGREGLHF.

The chain couples TRBV6-1 to TRBJ1-1; TRBD1 matches at 7 bases. The V gene end was trimmed by 6 bases and the J gene end by 6 bases; junction bases not matched to a gene: 13. Germline CDR1 MNHNS, CDR2 SASEGT. This CDR3 is built from 15 residues. The CDR3 DNA follows: TGTGCCAGCAGGATACGGATAGGGGGCAATGCTGAAGCTTTCTTT. Its protein product is CASRIRIGGNAEAFF.

V usage is TRBV7-9 and J usage is TRBJ2-5; D gene ambiguous. The ends were cut back, 4 bases at V and 7 bases at J, with 10 bases in the middle. This CDR3 has 12 residues. Per germline, CDR1 SEHNR and CDR2 FQNEAQ (reference sequence). The CDR3 spells CASSSARGTQYF. The CDR3, as DNA: TGTGCCAGCAGCTCTGCCCGTGGGACCCAGTACTTC.

The rearrangement joins TRBV20-1 to TRBJ1-1; D is ambiguous. The CDR3 length is 12 residues. V gave up 8 bases and J gave up 4 bases, with 14 bases separating them. Germline values: CDR1 DFQATT, CDR2 SNEGSKA (reference sequence). CDR3 nucleotides: TGCAGTCCCAGGACCCTGGGCACTGAAGCTTTCTTT. Its protein product is CSPRTLGTEAFF.

This sequence joins TRBV6-5 and TRBJ2-1, with 9 positions matching TRBD2. Per the germline V gene, CDR1 is MNHEY and CDR2 is SVGAGI. Trimming cost V 6 bases and J 8 bases; bases outside gene matches: 14. There are 16 residues in the CDR3. The CDR3 loop is CASSYLAGGLSHEQFF. The CDR3, as DNA: TGTGCCAGCAGCTACCTCGCGGGAGGGCTTTCCCATGAGCAGTTCTTC.

The rearrangement uses TRBV7-2 and TRBJ1-6, with a weak D call TRBD1 (5 bases). The ends were cut back, 3 bases at V and 1 base at J, with 7 bases in the middle. Per germline, CDR1 SGHTA and CDR2 FQGNSA. The CDR3 runs to 15 residues. The CDR3 DNA reads TGTGCCAGCAGCTTCCAGGGATCCTATAATTCACCCCTCCACTTT. Translating gives CASSFQGSYNSPLHF.

A few counts support this clonotype. V and J are TRBV6-2 or TRBV6-3 and TRBJ1-6; D not certain. The length of the CDR3 is 13 residues. In germline, CDR1 is MNHEY, CDR2 SVGEGT. V dropped 10 bases and J dropped 10 bases, with 17 bases sitting between them. In DNA, the CDR3 is TGTGCCACCTCGGACGGTGGATCATCACCCCTCCACTTT. Its protein product is CATSDGGSSPLHF.

This clonotype has only one observation. The chain carries TRBV18 and TRBJ1-3; unclear D gene. This CDR3 is built from 15 residues. Germline CDR1 is KGHSH and CDR2 is LQKENI. The V and J ends lost 4 bases and 3 bases respectively, with 13 bases between them. The CDR3 sequence: CASSRDVGGGNTIYF. CDR3 in DNA: TGTGCCAGCTCACGGGATGTCGGAGGTGGAAACACCATATATTTT.

The V gene is TRBV20-1, the J gene TRBJ2-5; no clear D gene. This CDR3 is 13 amino acids long. Germline V gene lookup returns CDR1 DFQATT and CDR2 SNEGSKA (reference sequence). V lost 0 bases, J lost 0 bases, and 5 bases lay in between. The CDR3 DNA sequence: TGCAGTGCTAGAGAGCGGTACCAAGAGACCCAGTACTTC. Translating it yields CSARERYQETQYF.

The rearrangement links TRBV29-1 to TRBJ2-3; 7 positions agree with TRBD1. Per germline, CDR1 SQVTM and CDR2 ANQGSEA. Losses at the gene ends were 5 bases for V and 0 bases for J; bases not matched to a gene: 2. CDR3 length equals 13 residues. CDR3 sequence reads: CSVSGQSTDTQYF. For the CDR3, the DNA is TGCAGCGTTTCGGGACAGAGCACAGATACGCAGTATTTT.

The genes are TRBV18 and TRBJ2-5, with TRBD1 as a possible D gene (7 bases). V was trimmed by 3 bases and J by 5 bases, leaving 13 bases between them. The germline CDR1 and CDR2 sequences are KGHSH and LQKENI. The CDR3 contains 14 residues. DNA of the CDR3: TGTGCCAGCTCACCGCGGGACAGCTTGGAGACCCAGTACTTC. As protein: CASSPRDSLETQYF.

The chain carries TRBV6-1 and TRBJ2-7; tentatively, D is TRBD2 (6 bases). The CDR3 loop spans 15 amino acids. In germline, CDR1 is MNHNS, CDR2 SASEGT. Deletions cut 2 bases from V and 2 bases from J, with 13 bases between. Written as DNA, the CDR3 is TGTGCCAGCAGTGAATTGCCAGGGAGGACCTACGAGCAGTACTTC. This codes for CASSELPGRTYEQYF.

The rearrangement uses TRBV6-1 and TRBJ2-3; weak D call: TRBD2 (5 bases). The CDR3 covers 13 residues. CDR1 is MNHNS, CDR2 SASEGT, per germline. Trimming removed 10 bases at V and 2 bases at J, with 13 bases between. The CDR3 DNA reads TGTGCCACCGAGCGGAGCCCCACAGATACGCAGTATTTT. Protein product: CATERSPTDTQYF.

V usage is TRBV7-2 and J usage is TRBJ1-1; 7 nucleotides line up with TRBD1. V gave up 5 bases and J gave up 4 bases; unmatched junction bases: 10. Germline CDR1 is SGHTA and CDR2 is FQGNSA. The CDR3 length is 15 residues. The CDR3 reads CASSGHRGLGTEAFF. The CDR3, as DNA: TGTGCCAGCAGCGGCCACAGGGGATTGGGCACTGAAGCTTTCTTT.

The chain is built from TRBV12-3 or TRBV12-4 and TRBJ2-7, with D tentatively TRBD2 (5 bases). Trimming shortened V by 3 bases and J by 0 bases, and 15 bases separated the two germline ends. This CDR3 has 16 residues. In DNA, the CDR3 is TGTGCCAGCAGTTTGGGCGGTGGGAGCTTCTCCTACGAGCAGTACTTC. As protein: CASSLGGGSFSYEQYF.

This clonotype has just a few counts. The rearrangement links TRBV24-1 to TRBJ2-7; D could derive from TRBD1 or TRBD2 (5 bases each). CDR3 length: 12 residues. The ends were cut back, 5 bases at V and 1 base at J, with 5 bases in the middle. Germline values: CDR1 KGHDR, CDR2 SFDVKD. CDR3 amino acids: CATSGGSYEQYF. In DNA form, the CDR3 reads TGTGCCACCAGTGGGGGGTCCTACGAGCAGTACTTC.

This chain connects TRBV6-2 or TRBV6-3 to TRBJ2-3, with unresolved D. CDR1 and CDR2 (germline): MNHEY, SVGEGT. The CDR3 is 12 amino acids. Trimming pared 7 bases from V and 5 bases from J, leaving 10 bases between. CDR3 loop: CASNLLGDTQYF. The CDR3 bases are TGTGCCAGCAACCTTCTGGGAGATACGCAGTATTTT.

This rearrangement joins TRBV20-1 to TRBJ2-1; 12 nucleotides match TRBD2. CDR1 and CDR2 from the germline V gene are DFQATT and SNEGSKA (reference sequence). V trimming: 3 bases; J trimming: 7 bases; junction bases outside the gene matches: 16. The CDR3 spans 18 residues. The CDR3 reads CSARRTSGNLISGNEQFF. CDR3 bases: TGCAGTGCTAGGCGGACTAGCGGGAATCTTATCTCGGGGAATGAGCAGTTCTTC.

CDR3 bases: TGTGCCATCAGTGAGCGGCCGGGCCGATCACCCCTCCACTTT. Translating gives CAISERPGRSPLHF. J is TRBJ1-6 and V is TRBV10-3; D gene unclear. CDR3 length: 14 residues. In germline, CDR1 is ENHRY, CDR2 SYGVKD. Trimming shortened V by 2 bases and J by 10 bases, and 12 bases separated the two germline ends.

The rearrangement joins TRBV28 to TRBJ1-1, with TRBD1 matching over 8 bases. The J segment lost 2 bases and the V segment lost 8 bases, leaving 10 bases of the junction unmatched. The germline gives CDR1 MDHEN, CDR2 SYDVKM. This CDR3 has 15 residues. The CDR3 region has the DNA TGTGCCAGCGGGACTACTGGACAGGGTAACACTGAAGCTTTCTTT. Protein sequence: CASGTTGQGNTEAFF.

This chain uses TRBV11-2 with TRBJ1-2, with D unclear. The CDR3 contains 14 residues. CDR1 and CDR2 (germline): SGHAT, FQNNGV. V was shortened by 4 bases and J by 4 bases, with 13 bases between the two germline ends. CDR3 sequence (DNA): TGTGCCAGCAGCTCGGGGAGGTATTCCTATGGCTACACCTTC. It codes for CASSSGRYSYGYTF.

V gene TRBV20-1 combines with J gene TRBJ2-1; weak D call: TRBD2 (5 bases). The CDR3 totals 17 residues. V gave up 0 bases and J gave up 0 bases, with 15 bases separating them. Germline values: CDR1 DFQATT, CDR2 SNEGSKA (reference sequence). CDR3 in DNA: TGCAGTGCTAGAGAGGCCAGACTACAACACTCCTACAATGAGCAGTTCTTC. Translation: CSAREARLQHSYNEQFF.

Only a few counts were recorded for this clonotype. CDR3 loop: CASIIGRGGYTF. CDR3 nucleotides: TGTGCCAGCATCATAGGACGAGGGGGCTACACCTTC. The chain carries TRBV7-2 and TRBJ1-2; D is unresolved. V was trimmed by 7 bases and J by 8 bases, leaving 14 bases between them. Germline-derived CDR1 and CDR2 are SGHTA and FQGNSA. This CDR3 region has 12 residues.

The J gene is TRBJ1-5, the V gene TRBV19; the D gene is possibly TRBD1 (5 bases). The CDR3 consists of 18 residues. Germline V CDR1 and CDR2: LNHDA, SQIVND (reference sequence). V was shortened by 6 bases and J by 0 bases, with 21 bases between the two germline ends. Here the CDR3 reads CASSNPSLRGVSNQPQHF. The CDR3, as DNA: TGTGCCAGTAGCAATCCATCCCTAAGGGGTGTTAGCAATCAGCCCCAGCATTTT. The variable domain in full, completed from reference TRBV19 and TRBJ1-5, reads DGGITQSPKYLFRKEGQNVTLSCEQNLNHDAMYWYRQDPGQGLRLIYYSQIVNDFQKGDIAEGYSVSREKKESFPLTVTSAQKNPTAFYLCASSNPSLRGVSNQPQHFGDGTRLSIL.